This TCR beta chain was sequenced in a study of blood T cell repertoires in COVID-19. Study information: What the recovered Cohort 3 donors had was two negative PCRs, clearance, or symptom resolution. Specimens from acute and convalescent COVID-19 originated in the United States, Italy and Spain.

In this sample, this clone turned up once. CDR3 length: 15 residues. Germline lookup yields CDR1 MDHEN and CDR2 SYDVKM. Losses at the gene ends were 5 bases for V and 8 bases for J; bases not matched to a gene: 10. As processed by the authors: Estimation of nucleated cell counts relied on the amplification of reference gene primers. Assay used: immunoSEQ multiplex PCR; TCRdb lists only in-frame clones, some missing. V and J calls and clone size are as listed in that table; D and trimming were resolved from the DNA. This sample has fewer than 250,000 clones, with around 90% found just once. Participants' own reports of clinical history determined their cohort assignment.

The genes are TRBV28 and TRBJ1-4; TRBD1 aligns across 8 bases. The sequenced sample consisted of PBMCs or T cells enriched from blood (not recorded which). The TCR sequence derives from a man aged 25-40 years in a cohort exposed to, infected with or recovered from COVID-19 (not recorded which). The CDR3 nucleotides are TGTGCCAGCAGTATACGGACAGGGCTTCGGGAAAAACTGTTTTTT. Translation: CASSIRTGLREKLFF.